This TCR beta chain appears in the sequencing data of a study of T cells in Graves' hyperthyroidism and ophthalmopathy. This clonotype has ten or more counts. RNA transcripts were the template for amplifying TCR beta CDR3 regions. During a first-round RT-PCR of the TCR CDR3, the HTBI primer set was used. Using its own MiXCR run on the multiplex PCR reads, TCRdb lists one record per CDR3 protein. This table has 500,000 to 650,000 distinct CDR3 sequences, approximately 14% appearing once. V gave up 5 bases and J gave up 4 bases; unmatched junction bases: 6. The CDR3 sequence is 14 residues long. Germline assignment: CDR1 SGHVS and CDR2 FQNEAQ.

The TCR was taken from a woman aged 45-60 years with Graves' ophthalmopathy. V gene TRBV7-8 combines with J gene TRBJ2-7; 9 nucleotides align to TRBD1. The material sequenced was blood. This chain's CDR3 is CASSRAGTGYEQYF. For the CDR3, the DNA is TGTGCCAGCAGCCGCGCCGGGACAGGGTACGAGCAGTACTTC.